The 11 T cell receptor beta chains in this list originate from one sample, sequenced in a study of T cell repertoires in cytomegalovirus infection. Their antigens are not known. Via MiXCR, TCRdb re-called the reads, giving one row per CDR3 protein. The table lists approximately 1,000,000 distinct CDR3 sequences, roughly 30% of them singletons. This sample comprised cultured CD8+ T cells from PBMCs, obtained from culture after CMV antigen stimulation. These receptors came from a human donor in good health (CMV status not recorded). Some clones in this sample may be carry-over from other donors' samples.

The gene calls are TRBV6-5 and TRBJ2-1; 8 bases agree with TRBD2. Germline loops: CDR1 MNHEY, CDR2 SVGAGI. Trimming took 0 bases from V and 3 from J; bases not matched to a gene: 4. The CDR3 length is 16 residues. CDR3 region: CASSYSLLAGYNEQFF. The CDR3 coding sequence is TGTGCCAGCAGTTACTCGCTCCTAGCGGGCTACAATGAGCAGTTCTTC.

The chain couples TRBV11-2 to TRBJ1-1; unclear D gene. The V gene's germline CDR1 is SGHAT and CDR2 FQNNGV. Trimming pared 2 bases from V and 7 bases from J, leaving 29 bases between. The CDR3 runs 19 residues. Here the CDR3 reads CASSLLAPTNTVPNGEAFF. DNA of the CDR3: TGTGCCAGCAGCTTATTAGCCCCAACCAACACGGTTCCAAACGGTGAAGCTTTCTTT.

This clonotype came up a few times. The chain joins TRBV6-6 to TRBJ1-1; D call uncertain. Germline loops: CDR1 MNHNY, CDR2 SVGAGI (reference sequence). V lost 5 bases to trimming and J lost 7 bases, with 17 bases between them. CDR3 length: 14 amino acids. CDR3 protein: CASSEGSRTVEAFF. In nucleotides, the CDR3 is TGTGCCAGCAGTGAGGGCAGTCGAACGGTTGAAGCTTTCTTT.

This clonotype was observed a few times. The rearrangement links TRBV18 to TRBJ1-4; no clear D. This CDR3 has 16 residues. Germline CDR1 reads KGHSH; CDR2 reads LQKENI. V lost 2 bases to trimming and J lost 5 bases, with 15 bases between them. CDR3 sequence reads: CASSPSVSGKNEKLFF. CDR3 in DNA: TGTGCCAGCTCACCATCCGTTTCGGGCAAAAATGAAAAACTGTTTTTT.

The chain recombines TRBV6-5 with TRBJ2-1, with D unresolved. CDR3 size: 17 residues. V was shortened by 2 bases and J by 4 bases, with 18 bases between the two germline ends. Per the germline V gene, CDR1 is MNHEY and CDR2 is SVGAGI. For the CDR3, the DNA is TGTGCCAGCAGTTACACCTTGGAAGGAAATGGTTACAATGAGCAGTTCTTC. Protein product: CASSYTLEGNGYNEQFF.

The sample holds a few counts of this clonotype. The chain joins TRBV14 to TRBJ2-1; 7 bases are a match to TRBD1. The CDR3 contains 15 residues. Germline assignment: CDR1 SGHDN and CDR2 FVKESK. Losses at the gene ends were 3 bases for V and 3 bases for J; bases not matched to a gene: 5. This CDR3 reads CASSQGQRNYNEQFF. The CDR3 nucleotides are TGTGCCAGCAGCCAGGGACAGCGAAACTACAATGAGCAGTTCTTC.

This clonotype turned up a few times. The chain uses TRBV27 and TRBJ2-7; the D gene could be TRBD1 or TRBD2 (5 bases each). This CDR3 is built from 16 residues. V lost 5 bases, J lost 2 bases, and 19 bases lay in between. The V gene's germline CDR1 is MNHEY and CDR2 SMNVEV (reference sequence). The CDR3 DNA reads as TGTGCCAGCAGTCCCCCGGGGACGAGTTCCCCCTACGAGCAGTACTTC. Translating gives CASSPPGTSSPYEQYF.

CDR3 in DNA: TGCGCCAGCAGCCAGGGTGCTGTCGTCTATGGCTACACCTTC. Its protein product is CASSQGAVVYGYTF. This chain uses TRBV4-1 with TRBJ1-2, with D unresolved. CDR1 is MGHRA, CDR2 YSYEKL, per germline. There are 14 residues in the CDR3. The V and J ends lost 3 bases and 4 bases respectively, with 12 bases between them.

This clonotype has a count of ten or more. The chain uses TRBV7-9 and TRBJ1-1, with D unresolved. The CDR3 spans 15 residues. Per germline, CDR1 SEHNR and CDR2 FQNEAQ (reference sequence). V was shortened by 1 base and J by 1 base, with 10 bases between the two germline ends. In nucleotides, the CDR3 is TGTGCCAGCAGCTTAGAGGACCCGGGGAACACTGAAGCTTTCTTT. It translates to CASSLEDPGNTEAFF.

This clonotype appeared a few times. This chain uses TRBV5-1 with TRBJ2-1; TRBD2 matches at 10 bases. The CDR3 is made up of 18 amino acids. Germline V gene data show CDR1 as SGHRS and CDR2 as YFSETQ. J gave up 2 bases and V 0 bases, and 8 bases lay outside the gene matches. The CDR3: CASSLVPRAGGAYNEQFF. The CDR3 DNA sequence: TGCGCCAGCAGCTTGGTCCCTAGAGCGGGGGGGGCCTACAATGAGCAGTTCTTC.

There are a few counts of this clonotype. This chain uses TRBV4-3 with TRBJ1-4; D not resolved. CDR3 length: 14 residues. In germline, CDR1 is LGHNA, CDR2 YSLEER. Trimming left V 0 bases short and J 7 bases short, with 9 bases between. In nucleotides, the CDR3 is TGCGCCAGCAGCCAAGAGGTCCGAATTGAAAAACTGTTTTTT. Translation: CASSQEVRIEKLFF.